A single sample is the source of the 4 T cell receptor beta chains below, sequenced in a study of blood T cell repertoires in COVID-19. Clones were sequenced by immunoSEQ multiplex PCR, and TCRdb holds only the in-frame ones, with some missing. This sample has about 140,000 clones; about 86% occur once, and the top ten carry 8.2%. Sample: peripheral blood. These receptors were collected from a woman in her fifties or sixties with acute or convalescent COVID-19.

J is TRBJ2-4 and V is TRBV19; 9 bases are shared with TRBD2. This CDR3 region has 18 residues. Germline trimming cut 1 base from V and 0 bases from J; bases unmatched to any gene: 7. The germline gives CDR1 LNHDA, CDR2 SQIVND (reference sequence). DNA of the CDR3: TGTGCCAGTAGTATAGGACTGGAACTAGCGGGAGCCAAAAACATTCAGTACTTC. Protein product: CASSIGLELAGAKNIQYF.

The chain employs TRBV20-1 and TRBJ2-3, with 9 bases identical to TRBD2. This CDR3 is built from 14 residues. The trim removed 3 bases at V and 7 bases at J, leaving 8 bases unmatched. Germline V CDR1 and CDR2: DFQATT, SNEGSKA (reference sequence). This CDR3 is CSASPSGEFYTQYF. In nucleotides, the CDR3 is TGCAGTGCTAGTCCTAGCGGGGAGTTTTATACGCAGTATTTT.

The V gene is TRBV4-1, the J gene TRBJ1-4; TRBD1 aligns across 7 bases. Unmatched junction bases numbered 1, after V lost 2 bases and J lost 10 bases. Germline CDR1 and CDR2: MGHRA and YSYEKL. This CDR3 contains 12 residues. For the CDR3, the DNA is TGCGCCAGCAGCCAAAACAGGGGAAAACTGTTTTTT. Protein sequence: CASSQNRGKLFF.

The chain couples TRBV12-5 to TRBJ1-1; D not resolved. The CDR3 has 14 residues. Trimming stripped 7 bases from V and 0 bases from J, with 12 bases between. From germline, CDR1 is LGHNT and CDR2 FRNRAP. CDR3 bases: TGTGCTAGTGTTTGGCGGGAGATGAACACTGAAGCTTTCTTT. Translation: CASVWREMNTEAFF.